Listed below are T cell receptor beta chains from one sample, sequenced in a study of T cells expressing NK-cell markers. For each CDR3 protein, TCRdb gives one entry from its re-call of the 5' RACE reads, without DNA. The sample includes roughly 430,000 distinct CDR3 sequences. Material: blood T cells: a sorted CD56 or NKG2C T cell subset, CD4+ or CD8+ T cells, or bulk PBMC T cells (not recorded which). Every receptor here comes from a woman aged 18-70 years in good health. Each CDR3 is given with its conserved first and last residue. Each record gives: V gene, J gene, CDR3 protein.

v_gene: TRBV7-9; j_gene: TRBJ1-2; CDR3aa: CAIWDFYGYTF
v_gene: TRBV6-5; j_gene: TRBJ1-2; CDR3aa: CASSYSISVVGHGYTF
v_gene: TRBV9; j_gene: TRBJ2-4; CDR3aa: CASSVNSGSEIQYF
v_gene: TRBV9; j_gene: TRBJ2-1; CDR3aa: CASAGQGGYEQFF
v_gene: TRBV15; j_gene: TRBJ2-1; CDR3aa: CATRSRGASSYNEQFF
v_gene: TRBV12-3/TRBV12-4; j_gene: TRBJ2-5; CDR3aa: CASSLLGTSEVILISETQYF
v_gene: TRBV19; j_gene: TRBJ2-7; CDR3aa: CASSIGTGTAYEQYF
v_gene: TRBV6-5; j_gene: TRBJ2-1; CDR3aa: CASSRVAGDGNEQFF
v_gene: TRBV18; j_gene: TRBJ2-5; CDR3aa: CASWTGTETQYF
v_gene: TRBV3-1; j_gene: TRBJ1-1; CDR3aa: CASSQGGFAGAITEAFF
v_gene: TRBV5-1; j_gene: TRBJ2-1; CDR3aa: CASSPTSGGAYNEQFF
v_gene: TRBV20-1; j_gene: TRBJ2-1; CDR3aa: CSAYTTSGFLRGTYNEQFF
v_gene: TRBV6-6; j_gene: TRBJ2-1; CDR3aa: CASSSRGENEQFF
v_gene: TRBV20-1; j_gene: TRBJ2-7; CDR3aa: CSGQDRDSYEQYF
v_gene: TRBV6-1; j_gene: TRBJ2-3; CDR3aa: CASSPLAGVTQYF
v_gene: TRBV6-2/TRBV6-3; j_gene: TRBJ2-5; CDR3aa: CASSYFGTAQETQYF
v_gene: TRBV7-9; j_gene: TRBJ2-2; CDR3aa: CASSFRGGPGELFF
v_gene: TRBV10-2; j_gene: TRBJ2-5; CDR3aa: CASSEGLAGAVSQETQYF
v_gene: TRBV19; j_gene: TRBJ1-2; CDR3aa: CASRTGDGYTF
v_gene: TRBV4-2; j_gene: TRBJ2-3; CDR3aa: CASSQNRGVGDTQYF
v_gene: TRBV9; j_gene: TRBJ2-2; CDR3aa: CASSPLGLAGYGELFF
v_gene: TRBV20-1; j_gene: TRBJ2-3; CDR3aa: CSAAFTSTDTQYF
v_gene: TRBV7-2; j_gene: TRBJ2-7; CDR3aa: CASSYQGGPYEQYF
v_gene: TRBV5-1; j_gene: TRBJ2-3; CDR3aa: CASSWGTSGGTDTQYF
v_gene: TRBV6-2/TRBV6-3; j_gene: TRBJ1-5; CDR3aa: CASSYSPTQPQHF
v_gene: TRBV12-3/TRBV12-4; j_gene: TRBJ1-4; CDR3aa: CASSYGGATNEKLFF
v_gene: TRBV7-2; j_gene: TRBJ1-2; CDR3aa: CASSLAGSSLTYGYTF
v_gene: TRBV7-2; j_gene: TRBJ1-1; CDR3aa: CASSRGGGRVTEAFF
v_gene: TRBV20-1; j_gene: TRBJ2-2; CDR3aa: CSAPGQGKGGELFF
v_gene: TRBV12-3/TRBV12-4; j_gene: TRBJ1-1; CDR3aa: CASSQQGGSTEAFF
v_gene: TRBV6-2/TRBV6-3; j_gene: TRBJ2-5; CDR3aa: CASSTGQGDQETQYF
v_gene: TRBV19; j_gene: TRBJ2-2; CDR3aa: CASTPLKDTGELFF
v_gene: TRBV5-5; j_gene: TRBJ2-1; CDR3aa: CASSLMLGGINEQFF
v_gene: TRBV5-1; j_gene: TRBJ2-7; CDR3aa: CASSLEGQVAYEQYF
v_gene: TRBV20-1; j_gene: TRBJ2-7; CDR3aa: CSAVQGGRRDEQYF
v_gene: TRBV6-5; j_gene: TRBJ1-2; CDR3aa: CASSSPRGGVWSYTF
v_gene: TRBV2; j_gene: TRBJ2-2; CDR3aa: CASSGDRGDTGELFF
v_gene: TRBV18; j_gene: TRBJ1-2; CDR3aa: CASSPKGLHDGYTF
v_gene: TRBV19; j_gene: TRBJ2-3; CDR3aa: CASSIVGHPDTQYF
v_gene: TRBV6-2/TRBV6-3; j_gene: TRBJ2-3; CDR3aa: CASSYQALGTDTQYF
v_gene: TRBV20-1; j_gene: TRBJ2-1; CDR3aa: CSATPLAGGNYNEQFF
v_gene: TRBV18; j_gene: TRBJ2-3; CDR3aa: CASSPTGRPDTQYF
v_gene: TRBV12-3/TRBV12-4; j_gene: TRBJ2-1; CDR3aa: CASSFGTSGQDEQFF
v_gene: TRBV20-1; j_gene: TRBJ2-1; CDR3aa: CSASRPIEFGNEQFF
v_gene: TRBV7-2; j_gene: TRBJ1-5; CDR3aa: CASSGQFNQPQHF
v_gene: TRBV12-3/TRBV12-4; j_gene: TRBJ2-1; CDR3aa: CASSPGEGDEQFF
v_gene: TRBV5-6; j_gene: TRBJ2-1; CDR3aa: CASSSGVGNEQFF
v_gene: TRBV3-1; j_gene: TRBJ2-1; CDR3aa: CASRPLTGAWYEQFF
v_gene: TRBV7-3; j_gene: TRBJ2-3; CDR3aa: CASSLTLSAPGPDTQYF